This record covers a single T cell receptor beta chain. Its cognate antigen is unknown. The data derive from a study of tumor-infiltrating lymphocytes in localized non-small cell lung cancer. Regarding the study as a whole: TCR sequencing covered a subset of patients with enough tissue. Different pieces of the same tissue were used for each assay. TCRbeta sequencing showed higher T cell infiltration in tumors than uninvolved lung. Immunotypes IM1 and IM2 had similar TCR-derived T-cell fractions.

The method was immunoSEQ multiplex PCR; TCRdb's version includes in-frame clones alone and lacks a portion of them. The repertoire holds about 8,900 clones, with about 63% as singletons. This sequence was found in a human donor with non-small cell lung cancer. The sample taken for sequencing was uninvolved lung tissue not adjacent to the tumor.

DNA of the CDR3: TGCAGCGTTGTTACGGCGGGGCGCGATTCCTATGGCTACACCTTC. Amino acid sequence: CSVVTAGRDSYGYTF. The genes are TRBV29-1 and TRBJ1-2, with D perhaps TRBD1 (5 bases). There are 15 residues in the CDR3. Trimming took 4 bases from V and 4 from J, leaving 19 bases between them. Germline CDR1 and CDR2: SQVTM and ANQGSEA.